Listed below are T cell receptor beta chains from one sample, sequenced in a study of shared clonotypes between healthy human individuals. TCRdb's table, derived via immunoSEQ multiplex PCR, lists solely in-frame clones and lacks some. Of over a million clones in the sample, 95% to 97% were seen once. The sample taken for sequencing was naive CD4+ T cells sorted from blood. The receptors were sampled from a man under 40 in good health. The conserved cysteine and the conserved F or W are not part of the CDR3 here.

V gene	J gene	CDR3 protein
TRBV5-8	TRBJ2-7	ASSWFRGSGGLGLFYEQY
TRBV6-5	TRBJ2-7	ASSYSIARSYEQY
TRBV2	TRBJ2-3	ASSGADYTDTQY
TRBV18	TRBJ2-1	ASSPMTGSYNEQF
TRBV19	TRBJ1-2	ASSRDKRGYT
TRBV6-1	TRBJ2-5	ASRDPAYQETQY
TRBV4-3	TRBJ2-1	ASSQDPGNEQF
TRBV28	TRBJ2-2	ASSSRNTGELF
TRBV19	TRBJ1-5	ASNFHGNQPQH
TRBV25-1	TRBJ2-3	ASSDSGQGTDTQY
TRBV27	TRBJ2-7	ASSLTGGDRFFSYEQY
TRBV1	TRBJ1-2	TSRKHRDTGAYGYT
TRBV30	TRBJ2-1	AWGRRAKYNEQF
TRBV5-1	TRBJ1-1	ASSLDARVTEAF
TRBV7-6	TRBJ2-2	ASSSHSRTGGLAGVYGGELF
TRBV7-2	TRBJ2-7	ASSATVYEQY
TRBV11-2	TRBJ2-7	ASSLEPTMGSRQY